These 25 T cell receptor beta chains were all obtained from the same sample, sequenced in a study of T cells in Graves' hyperthyroidism and ophthalmopathy. RNA transcripts gave rise to amplified TCR beta CDR3 regions. A first-round RT-PCR of the TCR CDR3 used the HTBI primer set. MiXCR, run by TCRdb on the multiplex PCR reads, gives a single entry per CDR3 protein. The sample records 730,000 or so distinct CDR3 sequences, roughly a sixth being singletons. Sequencing was performed on blood. The receptor source for this set is a woman in her forties or fifties with Graves' hyperthyroidism that later progressed to Graves' ophthalmopathy.

The chain is built from TRBV14 and TRBJ2-1; D unresolved. CDR1 and CDR2 (germline): SGHDN, FVKESK. V dropped 4 bases and J dropped 4 bases, with 20 bases sitting between them. The CDR3 spans 17 residues. CDR3 sequence reads: CASSPPLPIIQYNEQFF. The CDR3 DNA sequence: TGTGCCAGCAGCCCGCCGCTCCCAATTATCCAGTACAATGAGCAGTTCTTC.

This clonotype appeared many times. The V call is TRBV20-1, the J call TRBJ2-7; 9 bases fit TRBD1. The germline V gene encodes CDR1 DFQATT and CDR2 SNEGSKA (reference sequence). The CDR3 extends over 15 amino acids. With 5 bases clipped from V and 0 bases from J, the junction kept 8 bases outside the gene matches. The CDR3 reads CSASTGGHSSYEQYF. In nucleotides, the CDR3 is TGCAGTGCTTCAACAGGGGGCCATAGCTCCTACGAGCAGTACTTC.

This clonotype has ten or more counts. The gene calls are TRBV12-3 or TRBV12-4 and TRBJ1-6; TRBD1 is a possible D gene (6 bases). The CDR3 consists of 14 residues. Trimming removed 5 bases from V and 11 bases from J, with 16 bases in between. CDR3 residues: CASSRNRDRPPLHF. DNA for the CDR3: TGTGCCAGCAGTCGAAACAGGGACCGGCCACCCCTCCACTTT.

In its sample, this clonotype was seen many times. The chain recombines TRBV7-8 with TRBJ2-7; D not resolved. The CDR3 has 13 amino acids. V lost 5 bases to trimming and J lost 2 bases, with 10 bases between them. Germline V gives CDR1 SGHVS, CDR2 FQNEAQ. The CDR3 spells CASSEGPTYEQYF. The CDR3, as DNA: TGTGCCAGCAGCGAAGGTCCAACCTACGAGCAGTACTTC.

In its sample, this clonotype was seen many times. This chain joins TRBV5-1 and TRBJ2-1; D may be TRBD1 or TRBD2 (5 bases each). The CDR3 runs 16 residues. V dropped 0 bases and J dropped 2 bases, with 12 bases sitting between them. Germline V gives CDR1 SGHRS, CDR2 YFSETQ. As DNA, the CDR3 is TGCGCCAGCAGCTTGGTATCCGGGGCCACCTACAATGAGCAGTTCTTC. It codes for CASSLVSGATYNEQFF. The variable domain in full, completed from reference TRBV5-1 and TRBJ2-1, reads KAGVTQTPRYLIKTRGQQVTLSCSPISGHRSVSWYQQTPGQGLQFLFEYFSETQRNKGNFPGRFSGRQFSNSRSEMNVSTLELGDSALYLCASSLVSGATYNEQFFGPGTRLTVL.

This clonotype was seen a few times. The chain couples TRBV20-1 to TRBJ1-1; D is uncertain. V lost 2 bases, J lost 0 bases, and 7 bases lay in between. Germline lookup yields CDR1 DFQATT and CDR2 SNEGSKA (reference sequence). The CDR3 loop spans 13 amino acids. CDR3 sequence reads: CSARPSLNTEAFF. CDR3 nucleotides: TGCAGTGCTAGACCCTCGCTGAACACTGAAGCTTTCTTT.

This clonotype was found many times. The V call is TRBV7-6, the J call TRBJ2-1; no definite D call. This CDR3 is built from 12 residues. Between the trimmed V and J ends, which lost 1 base and 7 bases, there was a span of 5 bases. Germline-derived CDR1 and CDR2 are SGHVS and FNYEAQ. The CDR3 DNA is TGTGCCAGCAGCTTAGGACTGAATGAGCAGTTCTTC. This translates into CASSLGLNEQFF.

There are many counts of this clonotype. The chain has TRBV2 and TRBJ1-4; D gene unclear. Per the germline V gene, CDR1 is SNHLY and CDR2 is FYNNEI. V shed 2 bases and J shed 7 bases, with 8 bases lying between them. This CDR3 is 13 amino acids long. CDR3 DNA sequence: TGTGCCAGCAGTGAACTTTTTTCTGAAAAACTGTTTTTT. Translating gives CASSELFSEKLFF.

There are many counts of this clonotype. V and J are TRBV2 and TRBJ2-3, with D possibly matching TRBD2 (6 bases). V lost 7 bases and J lost 9, with 26 bases in between. The CDR3 loop spans 16 amino acids. Germline values: CDR1 SNHLY, CDR2 FYNNEI. CDR3 loop: CASIRRSGVGGFTQYF. The CDR3 region has the DNA TGTGCCAGCATCCGAAGGTCGGGGGTCGGAGGGTTCACGCAGTATTTT.

This clonotype has ten or more counts. Written as DNA, the CDR3 is TGTGCCAGCAGCTTAGATATAATGTCAGATACGCAGTATTTT. Its translation: CASSLDIMSDTQYF. The chain recombines TRBV11-2 with TRBJ2-3, with D unclear. The V and J ends lost 0 bases and 4 bases respectively, with 8 bases between them. CDR3 length: 14 amino acids. Germline loops: CDR1 SGHAT, CDR2 FQNNGV.

This clonotype has ten or more counts. This chain links TRBV27 with TRBJ2-1; D might be TRBD2 (5 bases). CDR1 and CDR2 (germline): MNHEY, SMNVEV (reference sequence). The ends were cut back, 4 bases at V and 4 bases at J, with 8 bases in the middle. The CDR3 is 13 amino acids. The CDR3 coding sequence is TGTGCCAGCAGTTACCGGGGTTACAATGAGCAGTTCTTC. Encoded protein: CASSYRGYNEQFF.

This chain joins TRBV29-1 and TRBJ2-1; D possibly uses TRBD1 or TRBD2 (7 bases each). Germline CDR1 SQVTM, CDR2 ANQGSEA. The germline V and J ends were trimmed by 6 bases and 2 bases, with 17 bases remaining between them. This CDR3 has 15 residues. The CDR3 DNA follows: TGCAGCGTCAGGGGGGGGGATGGCCCCTACAATGAGCAGTTCTTC. Encoded protein: CSVRGGDGPYNEQFF.

This clonotype was detected only a few times. This rearrangement joins TRBV12-3 or TRBV12-4 to TRBJ1-6, with a weak D call TRBD1 (5 bases). The CDR3 is 13 residues long. Trimming took 6 bases from V and 11 from J, leaving 14 bases between them. CDR3: CASSPGRAAPLHF. The CDR3 region has the DNA TGTGCCAGCAGCCCGGGACGGGCGGCACCCCTCCACTTT.

The V and J genes are TRBV7-2 and TRBJ2-1; 7 positions match TRBD2. Trimming removed 0 bases from V and 9 bases from J; junction bases left unmatched: 11. Germline V CDR1 and CDR2: SGHTA, FQGNSA. The CDR3 is 16 residues long. In nucleotides, the CDR3 is TGTGCCAGCAGCTTAGCGCGGGTAGCGGGCCCAGGTGAGCAGTTCTTC. Translating it yields CASSLARVAGPGEQFF.

In this sample, this clonotype turned up a few times. The chain carries TRBV3-1 and TRBJ2-7, with 7 bases that match TRBD1. This CDR3 spans 14 amino acids. Germline V gives CDR1 LGHDT, CDR2 YNNKEL (reference sequence). V was pared by 4 bases and J by 2 bases, with 5 bases of the junction left unmatched. DNA for the CDR3: TGTGCCAGCAGCCTTAGGGGGCCAACCTACGAGCAGTACTTC. It codes for CASSLRGPTYEQYF.

The gene calls are TRBV11-3 and TRBJ2-1, with 15 positions matching TRBD2. V gave up 0 bases and J gave up 6 bases; unmatched junction bases: 6. The germline gives CDR1 SGHNT, CDR2 YENEEA. This CDR3 region has 18 residues. CDR3 in amino acids: CASSLDRGLAGGLNEQFF. DNA for the CDR3: TGTGCCAGCAGCTTAGATAGGGGACTAGCGGGGGGCCTCAATGAGCAGTTCTTC. The complete variable domain, with remaining parts taken from reference TRBV11-3 and TRBJ2-1, reads EAGVVQSPRYKIIEKKQPVAFWCNPISGHNTLYWYLQNLGQGPELLIRYENEEAVDDSQLPKDRFSAERLKGVDSTLKIQPAELGDSAVYLCASSLDRGLAGGLNEQFFGPGTRLTVL.

This clonotype was seen more than once but under ten times. The chain employs TRBV15 and TRBJ1-4; D is unclear. This CDR3 has 16 amino acids. Trimming shortened V by 3 bases and J by 7 bases, and 18 bases separated the two germline ends. CDR1 is LNHNV, CDR2 YYDKDF, per germline (reference sequence). The CDR3 bases are TGTGCCACCAGCAGCTCAGACATTGAGGTGGCTGAAAAACTGTTTTTT. Protein product: CATSSSDIEVAEKLFF.

This clonotype has a handful of counts. The genes are TRBV30 and TRBJ1-4; perhaps TRBD1 as D (5 bases). The CDR3 length is 13 residues. Germline values: CDR1 GTSNPN, CDR2 SVGIG (reference sequence). With 4 bases removed from V and 3 bases from J, the gap between germline ends came to 9 bases. DNA of the CDR3: TGTGCCTGGAACAGGTCCCCTAATGAAAAACTGTTTTTT. The encoded protein is CAWNRSPNEKLFF.

This clonotype was observed a few times. This chain connects TRBV7-3 to TRBJ2-1, with no clear D. The germline gives CDR1 SGHTA, CDR2 FQGTGA. V dropped 1 base and J dropped 0 bases, with 16 bases sitting between them. The CDR3 contains 18 residues. The CDR3 DNA reads as TGTGCCAGCAGCTTAAGAGAATGGGAACACAGCTCCTACAATGAGCAGTTCTTC. It codes for CASSLREWEHSSYNEQFF.

This clonotype was counted between two and nine times. The chain has TRBV7-9 and TRBJ1-6, with D unresolved. This CDR3 comprises 17 residues. The ends were cut back, 5 bases at V and 0 bases at J, with 14 bases in the middle. Germline V gives CDR1 SEHNR, CDR2 FQNEAQ (reference sequence). The CDR3 reads CASSLWTGSSYNSPLHF. CDR3 nucleotides: TGTGCCAGCAGCCTCTGGACGGGAAGCTCCTATAATTCACCCCTCCACTTT.

V is TRBV7-8 and J is TRBJ1-4; D is perhaps TRBD1 (5 bases). Germline V gene lookup returns CDR1 SGHVS and CDR2 FQNEAQ. V dropped 0 bases and J dropped 0 bases, with 11 bases sitting between them. The CDR3 sequence is 17 residues long. In DNA, the CDR3 is TGTGCCAGCAGCTTAGCGATAGGGGCCACAACTAATGAAAAACTGTTTTTT. It translates to CASSLAIGATTNEKLFF.

V gene TRBV7-9 combines with J gene TRBJ1-1, with TRBD1 as a possible D gene (5 bases). The CDR3 length is 18 residues. The ends were cut back, 2 bases at V and 1 base at J, with 20 bases in the middle. Germline loops: CDR1 SEHNR, CDR2 FQNEAQ (reference sequence). The CDR3 nucleotides read TGTGCCAGCAGCTTACCAGCACTTCAGGGCCCTGGGAACACTGAAGCTTTCTTT. Its protein product is CASSLPALQGPGNTEAFF.

Points on this clonotype: A read error may account for a junction end that differs from germline. This chain links TRBV6-1 with TRBJ2-7; 7 nucleotides line up with TRBD1. The CDR3 is made up of 12 amino acids. Looked up from germline, CDR1 is MNHNS and CDR2 is SASEGT. CDR3 in amino acids: CAGSRDSYEQYF. The DNA of the CDR3 is TGTGCCGGCAGTCGGGACAGCTACGAGCAGTACTTC.

This clonotype was counted between two and nine times. J is TRBJ2-3 and V is TRBV27, with 8 nucleotides matching TRBD1. CDR3 size: 15 residues. V lost 9 bases and J lost 4; bases outside the gene matches: 12. Germline assignment: CDR1 MNHEY and CDR2 SMNVEV (reference sequence). CDR3 sequence: CASQARDRLADTQYF. The CDR3 DNA sequence: TGTGCCAGTCAAGCCCGGGACAGGCTGGCAGATACGCAGTATTTT.

The rearrangement joins TRBV12-3 or TRBV12-4 to TRBJ2-6, with D possibly TRBD1 on 6 matching bases. Between the trimmed V and J ends, which lost 10 bases and 5 bases, there was a span of 15 bases. The CDR3 runs to 14 residues. DNA of the CDR3: TGTGCCACCACGGGGCAGGGGTGGGCCAACGTCCTGACTTTC. Its protein is CATTGQGWANVLTF.